The rows below give T cell receptor beta chains drawn from one sample of a study of PD-L1 blockade in urothelial cancer. The method was immunoSEQ multiplex PCR; TCRdb's version includes in-frame clones alone and lacks a portion of them. The sample carries tens of thousands of clones, 90% recorded once. The sequences come from PBMCs, collected around atezolizumab (anti-PD-L1) treatment. The source is a man in his 60s with urothelial cancer. The CDR3 runs from the conserved cysteine through the conserved F or W. A D gene is named only where the DNA matches it firmly. Clone size is stated in some rows and not others, as once, few, many or a class when expanded.

v_call,j_call,d_call,clone_size,cdr3_aa,cdr3_nt
TRBV10-3,TRBJ2-2,-,-,CAISDRISNTGELFF,TGTGCCATCAGTGACAGAATCTCCAATACCGGGGAGCTGTTTTTT
TRBV5-4,TRBJ2-5,-,-,CASSLADNMRTQYF,TGTGCCAGCAGCTTGGCGGACAACATGAGGACCCAGTACTTC
TRBV19,TRBJ2-2,TRBD1,-,CASSIGGTGGVVGELFF,TGTGCCAGTAGTATAGGGGGGACAGGGGGCGTTGTCGGGGAGCTGTTTTTT
TRBV30,TRBJ2-7,-,-,CAWRGGGRVPDEQYF,TGTGCCTGGAGGGGGGGCGGGAGAGTCCCCGACGAGCAGTACTTC
TRBV5-1,TRBJ2-1,-,-,CASSLARGAGSTEQFF,TGCGCCAGCAGCTTGGCCCGGGGGGCGGGATCAACTGAGCAGTTCTTC
TRBV6-5,TRBJ2-4,TRBD2,few,CASSYSSGRGDIQYF,TGTGCCAGCAGTTACTCTAGCGGGAGAGGGGACATTCAGTACTTC
TRBV6-5,TRBJ2-7,-,-,CASSYAGVGYEQYF,TGTGCCAGCAGTTACGCAGGGGTCGGGTACGAGCAGTACTTC
TRBV5-1,TRBJ2-2,TRBD2,-,CASSLSAGGTGELFF,TGCGCCAGCAGCTTGTCGGCCGGGGGGACCGGGGAGCTGTTTTTT
TRBV5-1,TRBJ2-1,-,-,CASSLELKYNEQFF,TGCGCCAGCAGCTTGGAGCTGAAGTACAATGAGCAGTTCTTC
TRBV7-6,TRBJ1-2,TRBD1,-,CASSLDDRAYGYTF,TGTGCCAGCAGCTTAGATGACAGGGCCTATGGCTACACCTTC
TRBV29-1,TRBJ2-7,TRBD1,-,CSVEGDRGNYEQYF,TGCAGCGTTGAAGGTGACAGGGGAAATTACGAGCAGTACTTC
TRBV12-5,TRBJ1-1,-,-,CASAEGQPGLAEAFF,TGTGCTAGTGCCGAGGGACAACCAGGCTTGGCTGAAGCTTTCTTT
TRBV11-3,TRBJ2-1,-,-,CASSLGGDEQFF,TGTGCCAGCAGCCTAGGGGGGGATGAGCAGTTCTTC
TRBV11-1,TRBJ2-7,-,once,CASSLGLSSYEQYF,TGTGCCAGCAGCTTAGGGTTGAGCTCCTACGAGCAGTACTTC
TRBV2,TRBJ1-5,TRBD1,-,CASSGTEEQPQHF,TGTGCCAGCAGCGGGACAGAAGAACAGCCCCAGCATTTT
TRBV7-2,TRBJ2-5,-,-,CASRRTMNRDSGETQYF,TGTGCCAGCAGACGAACCATGAACCGGGACTCGGGTGAGACCCAGTACTTC
TRBV30,TRBJ2-7,-,-,CAWSVLAREQYF,TGTGCCTGGAGTGTCCTGGCCCGCGAGCAGTACTTC
TRBV19,TRBJ1-2,TRBD1,-,CASTPIGGTGRNYGYTF,TGTGCCAGTACCCCAATTGGCGGGACAGGCCGGAACTATGGCTACACCTTC
TRBV2,TRBJ1-4,TRBD1,-,CASGRQGTNEKLFF,TGTGCCAGCGGTCGACAGGGTACTAATGAAAAACTGTTTTTT
TRBV2,TRBJ1-5,-,few,CASCWGDGQPQHF,TGTGCCAGCTGCTGGGGAGATGGGCAGCCCCAGCATTTT
TRBV5-5,TRBJ2-7,-,-,CASSSTGYGSYEQYF,TGTGCCAGCAGCTCTACAGGGTACGGTTCCTACGAGCAGTACTTC
TRBV10-3,TRBJ1-1,TRBD1,-,CAISPGQTNTEAFF,TGTGCCATCAGTCCGGGACAGACGAACACTGAAGCTTTCTTT
TRBV5-1,TRBJ1-2,TRBD1,-,CASSEGTGGLYGHTF,TGCGCCAGCAGCGAGGGGACAGGCGGTCTCTATGGCCACACCTTC
TRBV4-1,TRBJ2-1,TRBD1,-,CASSQGTGHEQFF,TGCGCCAGCAGCCAAGGGACAGGGCATGAGCAGTTCTTC
TRBV18,TRBJ2-7,-,-,CASSPPESGASGEQYF,TGTGCCAGCTCACCACCGGAATCGGGAGCAAGCGGCGAGCAGTACTTC
TRBV5-1,TRBJ2-1,TRBD1,-,CASSLGGTVSYNEQFF,TGCGCCAGCAGCTTGGGGGGGACAGTCTCCTACAATGAGCAGTTCTTC
TRBV28,TRBJ2-7,TRBD1,-,CASTSRTGTYEQYF,TGTGCCAGCACCAGCCGGACAGGGACCTACGAGCAGTACTTC
TRBV28,TRBJ2-7,TRBD2,-,CASSLAGATYEQYF,TGTGCCAGCAGTTTAGCGGGAGCTACCTACGAGCAGTACTTC
TRBV12-5,TRBJ2-1,-,once,CARASLGGEQFF,TGTGCTAGGGCTTCGCTCGGGGGTGAGCAGTTCTTC
TRBV9,TRBJ1-2,TRBD1,-,CASSETGQGNYGYTF,TGTGCCAGCAGCGAAACGGGACAGGGTAACTATGGCTACACCTTC
TRBV4-2,TRBJ2-1,TRBD2,-,CASSQGLAGYNEQFF,TGTGCCAGCAGCCAAGGTCTAGCGGGGTACAATGAGCAGTTCTTC
TRBV5-1,TRBJ2-5,TRBD1,-,CASSLTGTALIETQYF,TGCGCCAGCAGCCTTACCGGGACAGCCCTTATAGAGACCCAGTACTTC
TRBV11-3,TRBJ2-7,TRBD1,-,CASSLHRGSLEQYF,TGTGCCAGCAGCTTACACAGGGGGTCGCTTGAGCAGTACTTC
TRBV4-1,TRBJ2-2,-,-,CASSQDTPGELFF,TGCGCCAGCAGCCAAGATACTCCCGGGGAGCTGTTTTTT
TRBV2,TRBJ2-7,-,-,CASNFQGTYEQYF,TGTGCCAGCAATTTCCAGGGTACCTACGAGCAGTACTTC
TRBV9,TRBJ2-7,TRBD1,-,CASSVGTGELYEQYF,TGTGCCAGCAGCGTAGGTACAGGGGAACTCTACGAGCAGTACTTC
TRBV19,TRBJ2-7,-,-,CAPPEGAWDPTYEQYF,TGTGCCCCTCCGGAGGGGGCTTGGGACCCCACGTACGAGCAGTACTTC
TRBV5-4,TRBJ1-2,TRBD1,-,CASSPGQGNYGYTF,TGTGCCAGCAGCCCGGGACAGGGAAACTATGGCTACACCTTC
TRBV7-9,TRBJ2-4,TRBD1,-,CATGQGGLAKNIQYF,TGTGCCACCGGACAGGGGGGATTGGCCAAAAACATTCAGTACTTC
TRBV5-6,TRBJ2-2,-,-,CAGSLPLPGGELFF,TGTGCCGGCAGCTTGCCACTGCCCGGGGGGGAGCTGTTTTTT
TRBV4-3,TRBJ2-1,-,-,CASSQDNQQGFEQFF,TGCGCCAGCAGCCAAGACAACCAACAGGGATTTGAGCAGTTCTTC
TRBV5-4,TRBJ2-7,TRBD2,-,CASSGAGRESVYEQYF,TGTGCCAGCAGCGGGGCAGGGAGGGAGTCCGTCTACGAGCAGTACTTC
TRBV4-1,TRBJ2-2,TRBD1,once,CASSPDRVGTGELFF,TGCGCCAGCAGCCCGGACAGGGTAGGAACCGGGGAGCTGTTTTTT
TRBV5-4,TRBJ2-1,TRBD2,-,CASSLAAGSPYNEQFF,TGTGCCAGCAGCCTAGCGGCCGGGTCTCCATACAATGAGCAGTTCTTC
TRBV7-6,TRBJ2-2,TRBD2,once,CASSLRASGSAGELFF,TGTGCCAGCAGCTTAAGGGCTAGCGGTTCCGCCGGGGAGCTGTTTTTT
TRBV7-2,TRBJ2-7,-,-,CASSSRGTLSYEQYF,TGTGCCAGCAGCTCAAGAGGGACTCTCTCCTACGAGCAGTACTTC
TRBV11-3,TRBJ2-1,TRBD2,-,CASSFGLAGGSSYNEQFF,TGTGCCAGCAGCTTCGGACTAGCGGGAGGATCTTCCTACAATGAGCAGTTCTTC
TRBV2,TRBJ1-3,-,-,CASSETGGNTIYF,TGTGCCAGCAGTGAAACAGGGGGAAACACCATATATTTT
TRBV7-2,TRBJ1-5,-,-,CASSLIPGGSNQPQHF,TGTGCCAGCAGCTTAATTCCGGGTGGCAGCAATCAGCCCCAGCATTTT
TRBV11-3,TRBJ1-4,-,-,CASSLGQGSDEKLFF,TGTGCCAGCAGCTTAGGCCAGGGGTCGGATGAAAAACTGTTTTTT
TRBV18,TRBJ1-1,TRBD1,-,CASSPDTGTGVSAFF,TGTGCCAGCTCACCAGATACCGGGACAGGGGTCAGCGCTTTCTTT
TRBV4-1,TRBJ2-7,-,-,CASSQESRVLAYEQYF,TGCGCCAGCAGCCAAGAGTCACGAGTGCTAGCCTACGAGCAGTACTTC
TRBV6-8,TRBJ2-3,TRBD1,-,CARVGTAPSTDTQYF,TGTGCCAGGGTGGGGACAGCGCCTAGCACAGATACGCAGTATTTT
TRBV9,TRBJ2-2,-,-,CASSVMTSPNTGELFF,TGTGCCAGCAGCGTAATGACTTCCCCGAACACCGGGGAGCTGTTTTTT
TRBV9,TRBJ1-1,-,few,CASSVEGVTEAFF,TGTGCCAGCAGCGTAGAAGGGGTAACTGAAGCTTTCTTT
TRBV10-3,TRBJ2-7,TRBD2,once,CAIRTQAGGSSYEQYF,TGTGCCATCAGAACCCAGGCGGGAGGGTCCTCCTACGAGCAGTACTTC
TRBV5-4,TRBJ1-2,-,-,CASRLAGANYGYTF,TGTGCCAGCAGGCTGGCGGGAGCTAACTATGGCTACACCTTC
TRBV2,TRBJ1-4,TRBD1,-,CASSFTGGQEKLFF,TGTGCCAGCAGTTTTACAGGGGGCCAAGAAAAACTGTTTTTT
TRBV19,TRBJ1-1,-,-,CASPYQTQAEEGTEAFF,TGTGCCAGTCCGTACCAGACGCAGGCTGAAGAGGGCACTGAAGCTTTCTTT
TRBV18,TRBJ1-3,-,-,CASSPARPSSGNTIYF,TGTGCCAGCTCACCAGCGCGGCCGAGCTCTGGAAACACCATATATTTT